This TCR beta chain was captured in a study of response to subunit inactivated influenza vaccine. TCRdb re-analysed the RT-PCR reads in MiXCR, keeping a single row per CDR3 protein. This table holds about 540,000 distinct CDR3 sequences, approximately 24% found once. Trimming stripped 5 bases from V and 6 bases from J, with 17 bases between. The CDR3 extends over 14 amino acids. Germline V CDR1 and CDR2: SGHTA, FQGNSA. In its sample, this clonotype was seen a few times. These same records also appear under a second study, on T cells expressing NK-cell markers. That paper notes: As the method of synthesis, 5'RACE template switching with UMIs yielded TCR beta cDNA. The sequencing cohort of eight donors included seven HCMV-seropositive individuals and one seronegative individual. Sorting of alpha-beta TCR T cells alone was achieved in several experiments with an anti-gamma-delta TCR antibody. In a group of 5 or 6 donors, dominant NKG2C+ clonotypes represented roughly 1.0-7.5% of CD8+ T cells. Four of the donors also had these clonotypes leading their CD3+CD56-NKG2C+ fraction.

The clonotype originates from a man aged 50 to 60 who received an inactivated influenza vaccine. Sequenced material: CD4+ T cells sorted from PBMCs, taken 11 to 12 days after vaccination. The V call is TRBV7-2, the J call TRBJ2-7, with D tentatively TRBD1 (6 bases). Here the CDR3 DNA reads TGTGCCAGCAGCCACAGGGAGTCCGGGCGCGAGCAGTACTTC. This codes for CASSHRESGREQYF.